The TCR beta chain under discussion was sequenced for a study of T cell changes during pregnancy in multiple sclerosis. Repertoires were generated with immunoSEQ multiplex PCR, while TCRdb's copy carries only in-frame clones and drops some. Counted here are around 38,000 clones, roughly 90% occurring once; the ten biggest clones make up approximately 5%. This CDR3 region has 17 residues. V lost 0 bases and J lost 1, with 15 bases in between. Germline V gene lookup returns CDR1 SNHLY and CDR2 FYNNEI. The sequence derives from a female donor with multiple sclerosis, enrolled in a pregnancy study. V usage is TRBV2 and J usage is TRBJ1-2, with D possibly matching TRBD1 (5 bases). Source: CD8+ T cells from peripheral blood mononuclear cells, taken in the third trimester of pregnancy. The CDR3 region is CASSEAGGDLYNYGYTF. The CDR3 DNA follows: TGTGCCAGCAGTGAAGCGGGGGGGGACCTGTATAACTATGGCTACACCTTC.